Reported below is one T cell receptor beta chain. Antigen unknown. The record originates from a study of T cell repertoires in cytomegalovirus infection. At the level of the study: Public signatures in TCR beta pointed to CMV infection and matching HLA type.

Study results and limitations: There were HLA-C-restricted CMV-specific TCR beta clonotypes dominating the ex vivo response.

MiXCR, run by TCRdb on the reads, gives a single entry per CDR3 protein. The data show about 310,000 distinct CDR3 sequences, around a quarter seen once. J was trimmed by 5 bases and V by 7 bases; bases with no gene match: 15. CDR3 length: 16 residues. The chain joins TRBV12-3 or TRBV12-4 to TRBJ2-7; 9 nucleotides match TRBD2. The receptor was derived from a human donor in good health (CMV status not recorded). Some clones in this sample may be carry-over from other donors' samples. Material: cultured PBMCs, obtained from culture after CMV antigen stimulation. The CDR3 DNA reads as TGTGCCAGCAAACGGCGGGAGGGCCAGGGTGAGAACGAGCAGTACTTC. Its translation is CASKRREGQGENEQYF.